This T cell receptor beta chain emerged from a study of cytomegalovirus exposure and HLA in healthy donors. With respect to this clone: No antigen is known for it.

The study's findings and limits: There were several of the most significant clusters that appeared linked to common viral pathogens in a later analysis.

Every donor was a healthy person donating bone marrow. CDR1 and CDR2 from the germline V gene are SNHLY and FYNNEI. There are 11 residues in the CDR3. Between the trimmed V and J ends, which lost 6 bases and 7 bases, there was a span of 10 bases. PCR used 60 Vbeta primers and 13 Jbeta primers. Method: immunoSEQ multiplex PCR; TCRdb's copy keeps in-frame clones and lacks some. This sample has over 150,000 clones, with around 68% found just once. This clonotype was obtained from a woman aged 35 to 49 in good health and CMV-seropositive. The sample consisted of PBMCs. This chain links TRBV2 with TRBJ2-7, with D maybe TRBD2 (6 bases). CDR3 nucleotide sequence: TGTGCCAGCAGGATGGGGGGAGAGCAGTACTTC. Protein sequence: CASRMGGEQYF.